A selection of T cell receptor beta chains follows, all from one sample in a study of blood T cell repertoires in COVID-19. TCRdb's copy holds only in-frame clones and misses some; the assay was immunoSEQ multiplex PCR. Here the sample spans about 150,000 clones, 70% to 85% being singletons. The sample was PBMCs or T cells enriched from blood (not recorded which). The origin of the receptors is a man aged 50-59 years who had recovered from COVID-19. Each CDR3 is given with its conserved first and last residue. D genes are given only for firm matches.

J gene	D gene	V gene	CDR3 protein
TRBJ1-5	NA	TRBV15	CATRRGGVNNQPQHF
NA	NA	TRBV7-3	CASSLDYTTTQYF
TRBJ2-7	NA	TRBV27	CASSSTGTYEQYF
TRBJ2-3	TRBD2	TRBV29-1	CSVKVASGGHTSTDTQYF
TRBJ1-3	NA	TRBV10-3	CAIRDSSGNTIYF
TRBJ1-2	NA	TRBV11-2	CASSLDLGRLNYGYTF
TRBJ2-7	NA	TRBV6-5	CASKPARTASYEQYF
TRBJ2-5	NA	TRBV29-1	CSVAESQETQYF
TRBJ2-5	NA	TRBV12-3/TRBV12-4	CASRTGGGQTQYF
TRBJ2-1	TRBD1	TRBV9	CASSADRGRGEQFF